These 7 T cell receptor beta chains originate from one sample sequenced in a study of PD-1 blockade in classical Hodgkin lymphoma. Assay used: immunoSEQ multiplex PCR; TCRdb lists only in-frame clones, some missing. The sample includes roughly 15,000 clones, roughly 67% seen only once; the top ten take approximately 8.3%. All trial patients relapsed after autologous stem cell transplantation. The material was peripheral blood mononuclear cells (PBMCs), obtained before the second cycle of nivolumab. Receptor source: a human donor with classical Hodgkin lymphoma.

The chain recombines TRBV5-1 with TRBJ2-3; 7 bases match TRBD2. This CDR3 is 15 amino acids long. Germline CDR1 SGHRS, CDR2 YFSETQ. The junction had 7 bases not matched to a gene; V was cut back by 5 bases and J by 1 base. The CDR3 spells CASRGSGERTDTQYF. CDR3 sequence (DNA): TGCGCCAGCAGAGGAAGCGGGGAACGCACAGATACGCAGTATTTT.

The chain links TRBV25-1 to TRBJ1-5, with 9 bases lining up with TRBD1. This CDR3 is 14 amino acids long. V lost 6 bases, J lost 4 bases, and 4 bases stayed unmatched. CDR1 is MGHDK, CDR2 SYGVNS, per germline. The CDR3 loop is CASSPGTGNQPQHF. The DNA for the CDR3 is TGTGCCAGCAGCCCCGGGACAGGGAATCAGCCCCAGCATTTT.

Within the sample, this clone is large. The chain has TRBV5-5 and TRBJ2-2; D is unclear. The V gene lost 0 bases and the J gene lost 3 bases, with 9 bases spanning the gap. The CDR3 has 15 amino acids. Per germline, CDR1 SGHKS and CDR2 YYEKEE (reference sequence). The CDR3 DNA reads TGTGCCAGCAGCTTGGTACACGCCGACACCGGGGAGCTGTTTTTT. Translation gives CASSLVHADTGELFF.

This clone appeared once. The chain has TRBV4-2 and TRBJ1-2; TRBD1 matches at 8 bases. With V trimmed by 3 bases and J by 0 bases, 3 bases remained unmatched. Germline V lookup: CDR1 LGHNA, CDR2 YNFKEQ. The CDR3 contains 15 residues. Here the CDR3 reads CASSQDRVSNYGYTF. As DNA, the CDR3 is TGTGCCAGCAGCCAGGACAGGGTATCTAACTATGGCTACACCTTC.

The table lists this clone with a few counts. The gene calls are TRBV29-1 and TRBJ2-3, with 12 bases matching TRBD2. This CDR3 has 15 residues. Germline V gives CDR1 SQVTM, CDR2 ANQGSEA. V lost 1 base and J lost 5; bases outside the gene matches: 4. Written as DNA, the CDR3 is TGCAGCGTTGAAGGACTAGCGGGGGACCTAGATACGCAGTATTTT. Translated: CSVEGLAGDLDTQYF.

Here the CDR3 reads CASSVANEYNEQFF. The CDR3 DNA reads TGTGCCAGCAGCGTAGCTAACGAATACAATGAGCAGTTCTTC. The chain links TRBV9 to TRBJ2-1; D gene uncertain. Deletions cut 0 bases from V and 4 bases from J, with 8 bases between. Germline V gene data show CDR1 as SGDLS and CDR2 as YYNGEE. The CDR3 is 14 residues long.

The chain links TRBV27 to TRBJ2-7; D tentatively reads TRBD1 or TRBD2 (6 bases each). The CDR3 has 13 amino acids. Germline V gives CDR1 MNHEY, CDR2 SMNVEV (reference sequence). Trimming removed 9 bases at V and 0 bases at J, with 12 bases between. The CDR3 spells CASLGGGSYEQYF. Written as DNA, the CDR3 is TGTGCCAGTCTCGGAGGGGGCTCCTACGAGCAGTACTTC.